This T cell receptor (beta chain) was profiled in a study of CD8 T cells in Susac syndrome. As for the study in general: Among the Susac syndrome patients sequenced, 5 or 6 had active disease and fewer than 10 were in remission.

Negative isolation was used for CD8+ and CD4+ T cells and FACS enrichment for TEMRA cells. V lost 5 bases, J lost 4 bases, and 14 bases lay in between. This CDR3 has 14 residues. Germline V lookup: CDR1 SEHNR, CDR2 FQNEAQ (reference sequence). cDNA came from roughly 0.5 to 1 ug RNA primed by random hexamers. The immunoSEQ assay covered 54 Vbeta and 13 Jbeta segments for CDR3. TCRdb fed the immunoSEQ multiplex PCR reads into MiXCR, producing one record per CDR3 protein. The sample has 150,000 to 200,000 distinct CDR3 sequences, approximately 94% seen once. General observations from the study: None of the CD4+ T cell repertoires in Susac syndrome showed clonal expansion.

About this clonotype itself: Its antigen is unidentified.

Specimen: CD4+ T cells from PBMCs. The V and J genes are TRBV7-9 and TRBJ1-2; tentative D call: TRBD1 (5 bases). The origin of this receptor is a human donor with Susac syndrome. The CDR3 spells CASSPRDGRYGYTF. CDR3 DNA: TGTGCCAGCAGCCCGCGGGACGGCCGCTATGGCTACACCTTC.